This TCR beta chain was observed in a study of cytomegalovirus exposure and HLA in healthy donors. Whole-study results and caveats: Per a later analysis, HLA-associated TCR beta chains showed more clonal expansion than other, equally common TCR beta chains. Cytomegalovirus-associated TCR beta chains were listed, numbering some 180. Some public TCRs appeared in many individuals, while most sequences were rare.

The PCR contained 60 Vbeta and 13 Jbeta primers. Here immunoSEQ multiplex PCR was the method, and the copy in TCRdb shows in-frame clones only, minus some. The sample holds 100,000 to 150,000 clones, approximately 78% seen once. Looked up from germline, CDR1 is SGHRS and CDR2 is YFSETQ. The V segment lost 5 bases and the J segment 4 bases; nucleotides outside the gene matches: 7. The CDR3 sequence is 15 residues long. Concerning this clone: What it recognizes is unknown.

The rearrangement links TRBV5-1 to TRBJ2-1; 9 bases line up with TRBD2. The clonotype comes from a woman between 45 and 65 years old in good health and CMV-seropositive. The source material was PBMCs. The CDR3 protein is CASRTLAGPYNEQFF. CDR3 DNA sequence: TGCGCCAGCAGGACGCTAGCGGGACCTTACAATGAGCAGTTCTTC.